These T cell receptor beta chains were read from a single sample in a study of blood T cells in healthy people across ages. TCRdb recomputed calls from the 5' RACE reads with MiXCR, one row per CDR3 protein. The table lists about 1.6 million distinct CDR3 sequences, 30% to 40% of them singletons, with approximately 10% in the top ten. The sample taken for sequencing was blood. All receptors derive from a woman aged 25 to 45 in good health. CDR3s include the opening cysteine and the closing phenylalanine or tryptophan. The order of the fields is clone size, D gene, J gene, V gene, CDR3 DNA, CDR3 protein. A D gene is named only where the DNA matches it firmly. Clone size is given for some rows only: seen once, a few or many times, or a class if the clone is expanded.

>.|TRBD1|TRBJ2-3|TRBV10-2
TGCGCCAGCAGCGGACAGGGGCCAGATACGCAGTATTTT
CASSGQGPDTQYF
>few|.|TRBJ2-7|TRBV15
TGTGCCACCAGCAGAGATTGGGCAGGGAGGCACGAGCAGTACTTC
CATSRDWAGRHEQYF
>.|.|TRBJ2-7|TRBV29-1
TGCAGCGTCCTGGACAAGGAAGGCCACGAGCAGTACTTC
CSVLDKEGHEQYF
>.|.|TRBJ1-5|TRBV9
TGTGCCAGCAGCGTAGATTCTGGGGAAAATCAGCCCCAGCATTTT
CASSVDSGENQPQHF
>few|.|TRBJ1-1|TRBV29-1
TGCAGCTCCGCTGCGGAAACTGAAGCTTTCTTT
CSSAAETEAFF
>.|.|TRBJ1-1|TRBV5-1
TGCGCCAGCAGCTTGAATCCAGGGCTGAACACTGAAGCTTTCTTT
CASSLNPGLNTEAFF
>.|TRBD2|TRBJ2-7|TRBV28
TGTGCCAGCAGTTCCCCCGGGACTAGCGGGAGGGCCAGCGAGCAGTACTTC
CASSSPGTSGRASEQYF
>few|TRBD2|TRBJ2-1|TRBV27
TGTGCCAGCAGATCCAGCGGGAGGGCCATTGGAAATGAGCAGTTCTTC
CASRSSGRAIGNEQFF
>many|.|TRBJ2-7|TRBV4-2
TGTGCCAGCAGCCCCCTTAGACAGCCGAACTACGAGCAGTACTTC
CASSPLRQPNYEQYF
>.|TRBD2|TRBJ2-7|TRBV20-1
TGCAGTGCTAGAGTGGGACTAGGGGAAGTGGAGCAGTACTTC
CSARVGLGEVEQYF
>few|.|TRBJ2-5|TRBV7-6
TGTGCCAGCAGCCCGTCGGGTTCGGCAGGGGAGACCCAGTACTTC
CASSPSGSAGETQYF
>.|TRBD2|TRBJ2-5|TRBV7-2
TGTGCCAGCACCCTAATTACACTAGCGGGAGCAGAGACCCAGTACTTC
CASTLITLAGAETQYF
>.|TRBD1|TRBJ1-2|TRBV28
TGTGCCAGCAGTTTGTACTCGGGACAGAACTATGGCTACACCTTC
CASSLYSGQNYGYTF
>.|.|TRBJ2-5|TRBV7-8
TGTGCCAGCAGCCCAGATTCCGTTAAGACCCAGTACTTC
CASSPDSVKTQYF